This entry is about one T cell receptor (beta chain). What it binds is unknown. The assay was immunoSEQ multiplex PCR, and TCRdb's table has in-frame clones only and misses some. The sample consists of about 120,000 clones, 70% to 90% of them appearing once. This specimen comes from a study of T cell responses to AZD1222 COVID-19 vaccine. Study-level results: AZD1222 recipients seropositive at baseline numbered only six or seven. Donors in the cohort were predominantly white British and more often female, and clonal diversity was possibly underestimated. Spike-specific TCRs gained breadth and depth after people received two AZD1222 doses. Nearly half of the spike-specific TCRs reportedly recognize variant regions that carry no mutations.

This CDR3 has 15 residues. The germline V gene encodes CDR1 KGHSY and CDR2 FQNENV. V shed 4 bases and J shed 0 bases, with 9 bases lying between them. The sample was peripheral blood, taken on day 0 of AZD1222 vaccination. The gene calls are TRBV16 and TRBJ2-2; D not resolved. This clonotype was sampled from an adult in good health. In DNA form, the CDR3 reads TGTGCCAGCAGCCTCCTACAGCCGAACACCGGGGAGCTGTTTTTT. It encodes CASSLLQPNTGELFF.